A single sample gave rise to the 7 T cell receptor beta chains below, sequenced in a study of blood T cell repertoires in COVID-19. Profiled with immunoSEQ multiplex PCR; TCRdb holds only in-frame clones, not every one. The sample comprises about 100,000 clones, about 86% of which are singletons, and roughly 4.7% rests with the top ten. The sequenced sample consisted of peripheral blood. These receptors came from a human donor in a cohort sampled during active COVID-19.

This sequence joins TRBV7-9 and TRBJ2-1; tentatively, D is TRBD2 (5 bases). This CDR3 is 15 amino acids long. The V gene's germline CDR1 is SEHNR and CDR2 FQNEAQ (reference sequence). Trimming removed 5 bases at V and 0 bases at J, with 11 bases between. The CDR3 sequence is CASSGSGSSYNEQFF. The CDR3, as DNA: TGTGCCAGCAGCGGGAGCGGAAGCTCCTACAATGAGCAGTTCTTC.

This rearrangement joins TRBV5-5 to TRBJ1-2; TRBD1 is a possible D gene (5 bases). The V and J ends lost 1 base and 6 bases respectively, with 13 bases between them. The length of the CDR3 is 14 residues. Germline V CDR1 and CDR2: SGHKS, YYEKEE (reference sequence). This CDR3 reads CASSLIGREDGYTF. CDR3 nucleotides: TGTGCCAGCAGCTTGATCGGCAGGGAAGATGGCTACACCTTC.

The CDR3 protein is CARKFIGQGNSPLHF. The CDR3 nucleotides are TGTGCCCGCAAGTTTATAGGACAGGGAAATTCACCCCTCCACTTT. The chain joins TRBV6-5 to TRBJ1-6; the match to TRBD1 covers 8 bases. CDR3 length: 15 residues. The trim removed 11 bases at V and 7 bases at J, leaving 13 bases unmatched. Germline values: CDR1 MNHEY, CDR2 SVGAGI.

The CDR3 spells CASSQNRFAGGYTF. CDR3 bases: TGTGCCAGCAGTCAAAATCGGTTTGCGGGGGGCTACACCTTC. The chain uses TRBV14 and TRBJ1-2; D is unclear. CDR1 SGHDN and CDR2 FVKESK come from the germline V gene. Trimming left V 6 bases short and J 8 bases short, with 19 bases between. The CDR3 is 14 residues long.

The chain is built from TRBV2 and TRBJ1-5; 7 nucleotides agree with TRBD1. This CDR3 has 16 amino acids. With 5 bases clipped from V and 4 bases from J, the junction kept 11 bases outside the gene matches. The germline V gene encodes CDR1 SNHLY and CDR2 FYNNEI. The CDR3 protein is CASSSRTGSSNQPQHF. The CDR3 nucleotides read TGTGCCAGCAGTTCAAGGACAGGAAGCTCGAATCAGCCCCAGCATTTT.

The chain has TRBV5-5 and TRBJ2-1; TRBD1 matches 8 bases. The CDR3 loop spans 15 amino acids. With V trimmed by 6 bases and J by 1 base, 6 bases remained unmatched. Germline CDR1 and CDR2: SGHKS and YYEKEE (reference sequence). CDR3 in amino acids: CASIPGQASYNEQFF. The DNA for the CDR3 is TGTGCCAGCATCCCGGGACAGGCGTCCTACAATGAGCAGTTCTTC.

The genes are TRBV6-6 and TRBJ2-1, with 7 bases aligning to TRBD2. V dropped 5 bases and J dropped 5; count of bases not matched to a gene: 9. The CDR3 has 15 amino acids. Germline V gene data show CDR1 as MNHNY and CDR2 as SVGAGI (reference sequence). For the CDR3, the DNA is TGTGCCAGCAGTCGCTGGGGGAGGGAAGACAATGAGCAGTTCTTC. It is translated as CASSRWGREDNEQFF.